Reported below is one T cell receptor beta chain. Its antigen target is currently unknown. Just one base apart from a much larger clone, this may be a read error. This sample is drawn from a study of T cells in Graves' hyperthyroidism and ophthalmopathy (dated by TCRdb to about 2019). Describing the broader study: Peripheral blood samples were taken at initial diagnosis, before any treatment was given. Whether ophthalmopathy could be predicted prospectively was tested in an independent validation cohort made up of under 20 hyperthyroidism patients plus 17 patients who later progressed to ophthalmopathy. Once sampling was done, hyperthyroidism patients were given methimazole at a starting dose of 30 mg daily, whereas ophthalmopathy patients were given high-dose intravenous methylprednisolone. The 95 to 100 discovery patients were randomly split 7:3 into training and test sets. In addition, the study compared T-cell repertoires in thyroid tissue and in blood from 6 or 7 Graves' hyperthyroidism patients. To identify TCR V-J signatures that set the groups apart, the researchers used a discovery cohort of 95 to 100 patients, made up of 40 to 45 with Graves' ophthalmopathy and 57 with stable Graves' hyperthyroidism. TCR Vbeta CDR3 sequencing of some 140 peripheral blood samples (over 40 ophthalmopathy, about 75 hyperthyroidism and roughly 17 progressor patients) is reported in the paper.

Sequences LGHDT (CDR1) and YNNKEL (CDR2) are obtained from the germline V gene (reference sequence). V is reduced by 0 bases and J by 8 bases, leaving a spacing of 16 bases between them. Reading from cysteine to phenylalanine, the CDR3 counts 15 amino acids. CDR3 DNA only is kept here, 45 bases in frame from base 1. TCR beta CDR3 regions were amplified from RNA transcripts. The first round of RT-PCR for the TCR CDR3 was performed with the HTBI primer set and the Qiagen OneStep RT-PCR kit. Libraries were constructed in a second round of multiplex PCR, after which size selection and purification were performed. Paired-end sequencing of the libraries was performed with 100 bp reads on an Illumina HiSeq2000. In the authors' own workflow: SOAPnuke was used to process the raw data, with reads discarded if the reads contained adapters or uncalled bases, had a mean Phred below 15, or lacked an exact constant-primer or identifier match. High-quality paired reads were merged with COPE v1.2.5, and unique nucleotide sequences were defined as clonotypes. MiTCR v1.1 was used to align the clonotypes against IMGT TRBV, TRBD and TRBJ reference segments. Only V-J combinations with frequency above 0.0001, covering 99.2% of repertoires, were analysed. A TCS score was defined as the ratio of F50 (clonal expansion) to E x V (chaos), with BLOSUM62-based TCRdist applied between CDR3 peptides within each V-J. Welch's t-statistics and random forest reduced 450 to 600 V-J features to 10 to 15, which were used in a naive Bayes classifier (R e1071). TCRdb took the public reads, trimmed them with fastp at Q25, ran MiXCR for clone calling and kept in-frame beta chains. All rows with the same CDR3 protein become a single entry with the most common DNA and genes. TCRdb's processing, not the authors', yielded these V and J calls. This sample holds under 400,000 distinct CDR3 sequences; around 14% were observed only once. Jointly, the top ten make up approximately 10% of the sample.

Stable Graves' hyperthyroidism was defined as the absence of progression to ophthalmopathy over 18 months of follow-up. Hyperthyroidism patients were aged 18 to 65 years and newly diagnosed, with disease duration of less than 2 months. Patients with uncontrolled infections, other autoimmune diseases, pregnancy or lactation were excluded. Diagnoses were based on clinical symptoms, serum thyroxine and TRAb, thyroid ultrasound and orbital computed tomography. PBMCs were separated from 8 to 10 ml of fresh peripheral blood using Ficoll-Paque density gradient centrifugation. Total RNA was extracted with Trizol reagent, and quality was checked on an Agilent 2100 Bioanalyzer. Study-wide findings and limitations: Most expanded thyroid clonotypes (frequency above 0.001) were also detected in blood, suggesting blood repertoires may reflect thyroid immune responses. A 13 V-J signature model separated ophthalmopathy from stable hyperthyroidism, with about 90% sensitivity and about 81% specificity in cross-validation and 80%/75% in testing. In validation, the model predicted progression to ophthalmopathy with 65% to 71% sensitivity and 72% to 85% specificity, a median of roughly seven months before onset. Sample size was not statistically predetermined, and investigators were not blinded to group allocation.

Material: blood. The chain is made from TRBV3-1 and TRBJ1-2; the D gene remains uncertain. The receptor was isolated from a woman in her sixties with Graves' hyperthyroidism. In nucleotides, the sequence is TGTGCCAGCAGCCAAGATGCAGGCGCCCCATCGGGCTACACCTTC. This sequence encodes CASSQDAGAPSGYTF.